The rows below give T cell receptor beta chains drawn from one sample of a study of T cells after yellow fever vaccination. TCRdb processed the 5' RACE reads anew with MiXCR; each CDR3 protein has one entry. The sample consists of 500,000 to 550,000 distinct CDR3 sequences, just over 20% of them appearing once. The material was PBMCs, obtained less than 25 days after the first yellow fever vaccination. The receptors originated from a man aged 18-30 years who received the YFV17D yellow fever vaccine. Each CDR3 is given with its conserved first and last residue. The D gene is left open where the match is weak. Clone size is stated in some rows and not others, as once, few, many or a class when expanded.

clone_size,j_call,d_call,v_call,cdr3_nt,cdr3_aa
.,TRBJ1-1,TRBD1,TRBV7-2,TGTGCCAGCAGCTTGACAGGGGATCCGAACACTGAAGCTTTCTTT,CASSLTGDPNTEAFF
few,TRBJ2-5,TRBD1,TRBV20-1,TGCAGTGCTGTCGGGACAGAAGAGACCCAGTACTTC,CSAVGTEETQYF
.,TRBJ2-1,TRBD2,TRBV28,TGTGCCAGCAGGAGTGGGTCTAGCGGGGGCATCTACAATGAGCAGTTCTTC,CASRSGSSGGIYNEQFF
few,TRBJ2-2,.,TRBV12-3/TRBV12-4,TGTGCCAGCAGACCCTCTCGCTCCGACTACAACACCGGGGAGCTGTTTTTT,CASRPSRSDYNTGELFF
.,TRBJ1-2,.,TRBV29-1,TGCAGCGTTGAAGGGCACGCGCGGGGCTACACCTTC,CSVEGHARGYTF
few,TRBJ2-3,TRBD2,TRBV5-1,TGCGCCAGCAGCTTGTTCACGACTAGCGGGGTAGCCGATACGCAGTATTTT,CASSLFTTSGVADTQYF
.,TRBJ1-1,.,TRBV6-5,TGTGCCAGCAGTTCGAGGGGGTTGGGTCCCGAAGCTTTCTTT,CASSSRGLGPEAFF
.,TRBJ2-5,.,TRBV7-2,TGTGCCAGCACCTCGTACCTCCAAGAGACCCAGTACTTC,CASTSYLQETQYF
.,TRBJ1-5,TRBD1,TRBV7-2,TGTGCCAGCAGCCTTGGACAGGGGGCTGGTGGCAATCAGCCCCGGCATTTT,CASSLGQGAGGNQPRHF
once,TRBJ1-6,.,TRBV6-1,TGTGCCAGCAGCCCTTCGAGCGTGAGAGGTTCACCCCTCCACTTT,CASSPSSVRGSPLHF
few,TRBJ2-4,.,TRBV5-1,TGCGCCAGCAGCTCCCCAGAGGGGGGGGGCATTCAGTACTTC,CASSSPEGGGIQYF
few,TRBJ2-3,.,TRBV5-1,TGCGCCAGCAGCTTGGTACCTGGTGGGGCAGATACGCAGTATTTT,CASSLVPGGADTQYF
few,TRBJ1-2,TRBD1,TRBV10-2,TGCGCCAGCAGTGAGGGGGACAGGGGGCGCGGCTACACCTTC,CASSEGDRGRGYTF
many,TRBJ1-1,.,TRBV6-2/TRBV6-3,TGTGCCAGCAGGACCGGGGGGAACACTGAAGCTTTCTTT,CASRTGGNTEAFF
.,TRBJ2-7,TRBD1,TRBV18,TGTGCCAGCTCACCGGGACAGAGGGCCTACGAGCAGTACTTC,CASSPGQRAYEQYF
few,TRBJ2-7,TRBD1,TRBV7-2,TGTGCCAGCAGCTCAGGGGGTCCCTCTTACGAGCAGTACTTC,CASSSGGPSYEQYF
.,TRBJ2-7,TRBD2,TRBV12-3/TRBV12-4,TGTGCCAGCAGTTCCGCTAGCGGGGGATCCTACGAGCAGTACTTC,CASSSASGGSYEQYF
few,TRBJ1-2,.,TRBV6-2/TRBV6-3,TGTGCCAGCAGTCGACTGAACTATGGCTACACCTTC,CASSRLNYGYTF
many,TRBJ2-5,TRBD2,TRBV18,TGTGCCAGCTCACCCGGACTAGCGGGGAACCAAGAGACCCAGTACTTC,CASSPGLAGNQETQYF
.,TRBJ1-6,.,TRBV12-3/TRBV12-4,TGTGCCAGCAGTTCCGGACCGCTCTATAATTCACCCCTCCACTTT,CASSSGPLYNSPLHF
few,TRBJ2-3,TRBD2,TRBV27,TGTGCCAGCGGGCCTTCAATAGCGGGGGGGCCGTCAGATACGCAGTATTTT,CASGPSIAGGPSDTQYF
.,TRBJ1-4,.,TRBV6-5,TGTGCCAGCAGTTACTCCGGGGCAGATGAAAAACTGTTTTTT,CASSYSGADEKLFF
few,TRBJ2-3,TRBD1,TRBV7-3,TGTGCCAGCAGCCGAGGACAGGGAATGGATACGCAGTATTTT,CASSRGQGMDTQYF
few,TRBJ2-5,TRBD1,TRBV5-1,TGCGCCAGCAGGGGTCAGGGGGCCATTGAGACCCAGTACTTC,CASRGQGAIETQYF
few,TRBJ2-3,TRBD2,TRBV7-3,TGTGCCAGCAGCTCCAAGTCTAGCGGGGGCACAGATACGCAGTATTTT,CASSSKSSGGTDTQYF
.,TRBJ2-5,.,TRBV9,TGTGCCAGCAGCGTAGACGCAAGCAGTCTAGGAGAGACCCAGTACTTC,CASSVDASSLGETQYF
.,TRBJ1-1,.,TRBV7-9,TGTGCCAGCAGCAAACGGGACACTGAAGCTTTCTTT,CASSKRDTEAFF
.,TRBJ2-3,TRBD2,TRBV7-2,TGTGCCAGCAGCGCAGGACTAGCGACTTCAGATACGCAGTATTTT,CASSAGLATSDTQYF
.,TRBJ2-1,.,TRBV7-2,TGTGCCAGCAGCTCCCCGCGGGGAACTTCCTACAATGAGCAGTTCTTC,CASSSPRGTSYNEQFF
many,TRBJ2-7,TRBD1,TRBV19,TGTGCCAGTCGACAGGGGGACAACGAGCAGTACTTC,CASRQGDNEQYF
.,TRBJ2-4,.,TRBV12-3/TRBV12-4,TGTGCCAGCAGTTTTTATCAACAGAACCAGTACTTC,CASSFYQQNQYF
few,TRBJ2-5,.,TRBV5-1,TGCGCCAGCAGCTTGGCAGGACACCAAGAGACCCAGTACTTC,CASSLAGHQETQYF
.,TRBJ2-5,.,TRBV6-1,TGTGCCAGCAGCAAGGCATCGGTTTTTAGGCCAGCGGAGACCCAGTACTTC,CASSKASVFRPAETQYF
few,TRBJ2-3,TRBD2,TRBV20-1,TGCAGTGCTACTGAGCGGGGGCGAGATACGCAGTATTTT,CSATERGRDTQYF
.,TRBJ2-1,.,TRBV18,TGTGCCAGCTCACCACTGGACAGCTATGAGCAGTTCTTC,CASSPLDSYEQFF
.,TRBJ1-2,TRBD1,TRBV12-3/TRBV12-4,TGTGCCAGCAGGTCCGGGACAGGGGGCTCTGGCTACACCTTC,CASRSGTGGSGYTF
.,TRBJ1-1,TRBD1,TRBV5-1,TGCGCCAGCAGCTACAAGACAGGGGGGAACACTGAAGCTTTCTTT,CASSYKTGGNTEAFF
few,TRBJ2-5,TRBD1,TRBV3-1,TGTGCCAGCAGCCGGGGACAGCTGATAGAGACCCAGTACTTC,CASSRGQLIETQYF
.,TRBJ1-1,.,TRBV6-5,TGTGCCAGCAGTTACCTCCGGGGAGGCACTGAAGCTTTCTTT,CASSYLRGGTEAFF
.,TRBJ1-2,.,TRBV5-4,TGTGCCAGCAGCTTGGAGTCGGGGCTGCCATATGGCTACAACTTC,CASSLESGLPYGYNF
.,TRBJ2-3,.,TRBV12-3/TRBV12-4,TGTGCCAGCAGTTCGGACAGAGACCTATTTTTGCAGTATTTT,CASSSDRDLFLQYF
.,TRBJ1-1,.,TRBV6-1,TGTGCCAGCAGCCAGACCCGGTGGGTAAGCACTGAAGCTTTCTTT,CASSQTRWVSTEAFF
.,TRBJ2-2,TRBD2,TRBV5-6,TGTGCCAGCAGCTTGGAACTAGCGATCACCGGGGAGCTGTTTTTT,CASSLELAITGELFF
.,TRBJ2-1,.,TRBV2,TGTGCCAGCACAGTCGAAGCGTTCTACAATGAGCAGTTCTTC,CASTVEAFYNEQFF
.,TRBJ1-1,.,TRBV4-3,TGCGCCAGCAGCCAAGATGACGAGAACACTGAAGCTTTCTTT,CASSQDDENTEAFF
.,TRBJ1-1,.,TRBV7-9,TGTGCCAGCAGCGACAGACAGCTGAACACTGAAGCTTTCTTT,CASSDRQLNTEAFF
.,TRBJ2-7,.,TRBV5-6,TGTGCCAGCAGCTCCATCCACGAGCAGTACTTC,CASSSIHEQYF
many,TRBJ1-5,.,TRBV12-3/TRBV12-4,TGTGCCAGCAGTTTGCAGGGCAGCCAGCCCCAGCATTTT,CASSLQGSQPQHF
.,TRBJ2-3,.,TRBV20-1,TGCAGTGCTAGAGGACTTAACGGTGACACAGATACGCAGTATTTT,CSARGLNGDTDTQYF
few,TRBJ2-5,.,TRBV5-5,TGTGCCAGCAGCACCGGGACAAAGTACCAAGAGACCCAGTACTTC,CASSTGTKYQETQYF
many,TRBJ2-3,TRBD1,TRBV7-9,TGTGCCAGCAGCTCGACCGGGACAGGGGGCCTCGATACGCAGTATTTT,CASSSTGTGGLDTQYF
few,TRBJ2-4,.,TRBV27,TGTGCCAGTGCCGAACAGGCAAACTTC,CASAEQANF
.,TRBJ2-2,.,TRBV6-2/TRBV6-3,TGTGCCAGCAGTTACATAAGCCAGTCCACCGGGGAGCTGTTTTTT,CASSYISQSTGELFF
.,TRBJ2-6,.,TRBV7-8,TGTGCCAGCAGCTTAGCCGGTAACGCTGGGGCCAACGTCCTGACTTTC,CASSLAGNAGANVLTF
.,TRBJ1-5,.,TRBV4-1,TGCGCCAGCAGCCAAGAGTCGACCGGGGGTCAGCCCCAGCATTTT,CASSQESTGGQPQHF
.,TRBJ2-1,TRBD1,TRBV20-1,TGCAGTGCTAGGACCGGGACAGGGGTCGATGAGCAGTTCTTC,CSARTGTGVDEQFF
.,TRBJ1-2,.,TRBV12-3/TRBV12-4,TGTGCCAGCAGTTTAGACCGCCGGAATGGCTACACCTTC,CASSLDRRNGYTF
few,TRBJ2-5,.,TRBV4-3,TGCGCCAGCAGCCAAGATGCGGGGCGCTTCCAAGAGACCCAGTACTTC,CASSQDAGRFQETQYF
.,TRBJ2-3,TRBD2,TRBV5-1,TGCGCCAGCAGCTTGGCCGCTAGCGGGGGGGCCACCGATACGCAGTATTTT,CASSLAASGGATDTQYF